Below, 17 T cell receptor beta chains from the same sample are listed, as sequenced in a study of blood T cell repertoires in COVID-19. Only in-frame clones appear in the TCRdb table, and some are missing; sequencing was by immunoSEQ multiplex PCR. The table has 40,000 or so clones, roughly 85% seen once. Sequences were obtained from peripheral blood. Every receptor here comes from a man aged 60 to 69 with active COVID-19.

This clone was counted once. The chain has TRBV7-9 and TRBJ2-1; 10 bases agree with TRBD2. The germline gives CDR1 SEHNR, CDR2 FQNEAQ (reference sequence). J gave up 4 bases and V 5 bases, and 8 bases lay outside the gene matches. The CDR3 sequence is 16 residues long. The CDR3 protein is CASSAILAGLYNEQFF. The DNA for the CDR3 is TGTGCCAGCAGCGCCATACTAGCGGGGTTATACAATGAGCAGTTCTTC. The variable domain in full, with the rest retrieved from reference TRBV7-9 and TRBJ2-1, is DTGVSQNPRHKITKRGQNVTFRCDPISEHNRLYWYRQTLGQGPEFLTYFQNEAQLEKSRLLSDRFSAERPKGSFSTLEIQRTEQGDSAMYLCASSAILAGLYNEQFFGPGTRLTVL.

The genes are TRBV9 and TRBJ2-7, with TRBD1 matching over 8 bases. With 4 bases clipped from V and 2 bases from J, the junction kept 5 bases outside the gene matches. Germline V gene data show CDR1 as SGDLS and CDR2 as YYNGEE. CDR3 size: 14 residues. The CDR3 DNA reads TGTGCCAGCAGCCCCGGGACAGGCGCCTACGAGCAGTACTTC. Protein: CASSPGTGAYEQYF. The variable domain in full, with the rest retrieved from reference TRBV9 and TRBJ2-7, is DSGVTQTPKHLITATGQRVTLRCSPRSGDLSVYWYQQSLDQGLQFLIQYYNGEERAKGNILERFSAQQFPDLHSELNLSSLELGDSALYFCASSPGTGAYEQYFGPGTRLTVT.

The chain joins TRBV12-5 to TRBJ2-3; 11 nucleotides line up with TRBD1. The CDR3 loop spans 16 amino acids. Germline V lookup: CDR1 LGHNT, CDR2 FRNRAP. Germline trimming cut 6 bases from V and 4 bases from J; bases unmatched to any gene: 9. CDR3 in DNA: TGTGCTAGTGGGTACGGGGACAGGGGGGACGCAGATACGCAGTATTTT. It yields the protein CASGYGDRGDADTQYF.

V gene TRBV19 combines with J gene TRBJ2-5; a possible D gene is TRBD1 (6 bases). Germline lookup yields CDR1 LNHDA and CDR2 SQIVND (reference sequence). The CDR3 length is 14 residues. V was trimmed by 3 bases and J by 2 bases, leaving 10 bases between them. The CDR3 loop reads CASSISRGQETQYF. The DNA of the CDR3 is TGTGCCAGTAGTATCTCCAGGGGACAAGAGACCCAGTACTTC. Using reference TRBV19 and TRBJ2-5 for the parts outside the CDR3, the full variable domain is DGGITQSPKYLFRKEGQNVTLSCEQNLNHDAMYWYRQDPGQGLRLIYYSQIVNDFQKGDIAEGYSVSREKKESFPLTVTSAQKNPTAFYLCASSISRGQETQYFGPGTRLLVL.

J is TRBJ1-6 and V is TRBV9; TRBD1 aligns across 7 bases. J was trimmed by 7 bases and V by 5 bases; bases with no gene match: 6. CDR1 and CDR2 from the germline V gene are SGDLS and YYNGEE. The CDR3 has 14 residues. The DNA of the CDR3 is TGTGCCAGCAGGACAGGGTTAGAAAATTCACCCCTCCACTTT. Residues: CASRTGLENSPLHF.

The chain combines TRBV10-3 with TRBJ1-2, with 9 positions matching TRBD1. V trimming: 7 bases; J trimming: 7 bases; junction bases outside the gene matches: 7. CDR1 and CDR2 (germline): ENHRY, SYGVKD. The length of the CDR3 is 13 residues. This CDR3 is CAIKEQGAGGYTF. In DNA, the CDR3 is TGTGCCATCAAGGAACAGGGGGCAGGTGGCTACACCTTC.

This clone was seen only a few times. This chain connects TRBV5-1 to TRBJ2-2; D gene uncertain. Trimming removed 3 bases from V and 4 bases from J, with 13 bases in between. The CDR3 is 15 amino acids. Germline V gives CDR1 SGHRS, CDR2 YFSETQ. The CDR3 nucleotides read TGCGCCAGCAGCTCCCAAGACACGTTCACCGGGGAGCTGTTTTTT. Protein: CASSSQDTFTGELFF.

The J gene is TRBJ2-7, the V gene TRBV10-3; 7 positions agree with TRBD2. Germline values: CDR1 ENHRY, CDR2 SYGVKD. This CDR3 contains 14 residues. J gave up 0 bases and V 2 bases, and 1 base lay outside the gene matches. The CDR3 nucleotides read TGTGCCATCAGTGAGAAGCGGGACTCCTACGAGCAGTACTTC. Translated, it gives CAISEKRDSYEQYF.

J is TRBJ2-2 and V is TRBV5-1; 9 bases are shared with TRBD2. CDR3 size: 15 residues. Germline values: CDR1 SGHRS, CDR2 YFSETQ. Losses at the gene ends were 5 bases for V and 5 bases for J; bases not matched to a gene: 7. This chain's CDR3 is CASSKLAGRTGELFF. CDR3 in DNA: TGCGCCAGCAGTAAACTAGCGGGCCGAACCGGGGAGCTGTTTTTT.

The chain links TRBV29-1 to TRBJ1-2; the D is unclear. The CDR3 is made up of 10 amino acids. CDR1 and CDR2 from the germline V gene are SQVTM and ANQGSEA. V lost 1 base and J 7 bases, leaving 4 bases between the germline ends. CDR3 DNA sequence: TGCAGCGTTGAAGGGGCTGGCTACACCTTC. Amino acid sequence: CSVEGAGYTF.

V gene TRBV2 combines with J gene TRBJ1-1; possible D gene TRBD1, 5 bases. V shed 2 bases and J shed 5 bases, with 18 bases lying between them. Germline loops: CDR1 SNHLY, CDR2 FYNNEI. This CDR3 is built from 16 residues. The CDR3 loop reads CASSETGVGGRTEAFF. CDR3 coding DNA: TGTGCCAGCAGTGAAACGGGGGTTGGAGGGAGGACTGAAGCTTTCTTT.

The chain links TRBV9 to TRBJ2-2; 9 bases agree with TRBD2. CDR1 is SGDLS, CDR2 YYNGEE, per germline. The V segment lost 3 bases and the J segment 5 bases; nucleotides outside the gene matches: 8. This CDR3 comprises 16 residues. The CDR3 region has the DNA TGTGCCAGCAGCGACTTAGCGGGAGTAGTTACCGGGGAGCTGTTTTTT. Translation: CASSDLAGVVTGELFF.

This rearrangement joins TRBV7-3 to TRBJ2-1; D might be TRBD2 (7 bases). Germline V lookup: CDR1 SGHTA, CDR2 FQGTGA. This CDR3 has 14 residues. V was trimmed by 1 base and J by 9 bases, leaving 13 bases between them. This chain's CDR3 is CASSLSAGATEQFF. CDR3 coding DNA: TGTGCCAGCAGCTTAAGCGCGGGGGCCACTGAGCAGTTCTTC.

This chain connects TRBV7-3 to TRBJ2-2, with 9 bases that match TRBD2. The germline gives CDR1 SGHTA, CDR2 FQGTGA. The CDR3 spans 16 residues. J gave up 0 bases and V 6 bases, and 5 bases lay outside the gene matches. Here the CDR3 DNA reads TGTGCCAGCAGACCCGGGACTAGCACGAACACCGGGGAGCTGTTTTTT. Amino acid sequence: CASRPGTSTNTGELFF. Using reference TRBV7-3 and TRBJ2-2 for the parts outside the CDR3, the full variable domain is GAGVSQTPSNKVTEKGKYVELRCDPISGHTALYWYRQSLGQGPEFLIYFQGTGAADDSGLPNDRFFAVRPEGSVSTLKIQRTERGDSAVYLCASRPGTSTNTGELFFGEGSRLTVL.

The J gene is TRBJ2-4, the V gene TRBV11-2; D is perhaps TRBD1 (6 bases). Trimming took off 5 bases at V and 2 bases at J, with 13 bases between the two ends. This CDR3 is built from 15 residues. Per the germline V gene, CDR1 is SGHAT and CDR2 is FQNNGV. CDR3 residues: CASSVPRGTKNIQYF. The CDR3 nucleotides read TGTGCCAGCAGCGTCCCGAGGGGGACCAAAAACATTCAGTACTTC.

V and J are TRBV6-5 and TRBJ1-4; TRBD1 might be the D (6 bases). CDR3 length: 15 residues. CDR1 and CDR2 (germline): MNHEY, SVGAGI. V lost 6 bases to trimming and J lost 8 bases, with 19 bases between them. The CDR3 nucleotides read TGTGCCAGCAGCCCAGAGGGCAGGGGTTACGAAAAACTGTTTTTT. Protein product: CASSPEGRGYEKLFF.

The chain is built from TRBV18 and TRBJ2-1; TRBD1 is a possible D gene (6 bases). Germline CDR1 and CDR2: KGHSH and LQKENI. V gave up 0 bases and J gave up 7 bases, with 16 bases separating them. The length of the CDR3 is 16 residues. The CDR3 reads CASSPPVQGFSNEQFF. In nucleotides, the CDR3 is TGTGCCAGCTCACCACCCGTTCAGGGGTTCTCGAATGAGCAGTTCTTC.